A few counts support the clone carrying this T cell receptor beta chain. Its antigen is not identified. With the Oncomine TCR Beta short-read assay, DNA from cultured CD4+ T cells was sequenced. TCRdb re-analysed the PCR reads in MiXCR, keeping a single row per CDR3 protein. The top ten clones hold around 40% of a sample with roughly 5,000 distinct CDR3 sequences, around 44% of them seen once. The CDR3 loop spans 15 amino acids. The germline V gene encodes CDR1 SGHVS and CDR2 FQNEAQ. Trimming left V 8 bases short and J 3 bases short, with 16 bases between. The sample belongs to a study of vaccination and CD4 T cells after COVID-19. Indicated treatment: approximately 9-day PBMC culture with coronavirus spike peptide pools or control peptides (ViraFEST assay). A negative selection step was used to isolate CD4+ T cells once culture had run for less than 13 days.

The TCR was taken from a human donor who had recovered from COVID-19. The V call is TRBV7-8, the J call TRBJ1-4, with D possibly being TRBD1 (6 bases). The sequenced sample was CD4+ T cells from blood, cultured in vitro, obtained after SARS-CoV-2 vaccination. The CDR3 region is CASGPMDSSNEKLFF. The DNA of the CDR3 is TGTGCCAGCGGCCCCATGGACAGCTCTAATGAAAAACTGTTTTTT.